These T cell receptor beta chains were read from a single sample in a study of blood T cell repertoires in COVID-19. Profiled with immunoSEQ multiplex PCR; TCRdb holds only in-frame clones, not every one. The table lists 150,000 or so clones, under 90% of them singletons. Source material: peripheral blood. The source is a human donor in a cohort sampled during active COVID-19. The CDR3 runs from the conserved cysteine through the conserved F or W.

CDR3 protein	J gene	V gene
CASSLDSGSNSPLHF	TRBJ1-6	TRBV13
CASSYGQNVQETQYF	TRBJ2-5	TRBV9
CASSQDSGGYYEQYF	TRBJ2-7	TRBV4-1
CASSPLGTNSYEQYF	TRBJ2-7	TRBV4-2
CASSTSGTSPETQYF	TRBJ2-5	TRBV7-8
CASSPRGTEAFF	TRBJ1-1	TRBV28
CASRGQAYYGYTF	TRBJ1-2	TRBV27
CSGDRGQETQYF	TRBJ2-5	TRBV29-1
CASSQGTGSFTNPYGYTF	TRBJ1-2	TRBV3-1/TRBV3-2
CASSLDRSTEAFF	TRBJ1-1	TRBV7-2
CASSLGGGRTNEKLFF	TRBJ1-4	TRBV7-2
CASSLISGDGNTIYF	TRBJ1-3	TRBV7-8
CASSYQRTGGAYEQYF	TRBJ2-7	TRBV6-5
CASSSGTSTDTQYF	TRBJ2-3	TRBV5-1
CASSSLQGARWGYTF	TRBJ1-2	TRBV11-2
CASSPRWETQYF	TRBJ2-5	TRBV11-2
CASSIRRSGDNEQFF	TRBJ2-1	TRBV7-2
CASSLAGTGELTGELFF	TRBJ2-2	TRBV5-1
CASSARLAGSTDTQYF	TRBJ2-3	TRBV11-3
CASLYPWRPLGICEKLFF	TRBJ1-4	TRBV27
CASSQRQGTDSPLHF	TRBJ1-6	TRBV5-1
CASSRGSSGANVLTF	TRBJ2-6	TRBV7-3
CASSLAGHGYTF	TRBJ1-2	TRBV7-9
CASSTKRLIPGISNQPQHF	TRBJ1-5	TRBV27
CASSDTGTHSEQYF	TRBJ2-7	TRBV7-9
CASSLGQGAFGGYTF	TRBJ1-2	TRBV7-8
CASSTGQGPLGPGEQFF	TRBJ2-1	TRBV7-2
CASTKSGGTEAFF	TRBJ1-1	TRBV11-3
CASSRDRGRGGYTF	TRBJ1-2	TRBV14
CASSLQGLTEAFF	TRBJ1-1	TRBV7-9
CASSEGRGPVGNEKLFF	TRBJ1-4	TRBV2
CASSTNRGRNTEAFF	TRBJ1-1	TRBV5-1
CASSLGTGGFGELFF	TRBJ2-2	TRBV19
CASSLSETQYF	TRBJ2-5	TRBV11-3